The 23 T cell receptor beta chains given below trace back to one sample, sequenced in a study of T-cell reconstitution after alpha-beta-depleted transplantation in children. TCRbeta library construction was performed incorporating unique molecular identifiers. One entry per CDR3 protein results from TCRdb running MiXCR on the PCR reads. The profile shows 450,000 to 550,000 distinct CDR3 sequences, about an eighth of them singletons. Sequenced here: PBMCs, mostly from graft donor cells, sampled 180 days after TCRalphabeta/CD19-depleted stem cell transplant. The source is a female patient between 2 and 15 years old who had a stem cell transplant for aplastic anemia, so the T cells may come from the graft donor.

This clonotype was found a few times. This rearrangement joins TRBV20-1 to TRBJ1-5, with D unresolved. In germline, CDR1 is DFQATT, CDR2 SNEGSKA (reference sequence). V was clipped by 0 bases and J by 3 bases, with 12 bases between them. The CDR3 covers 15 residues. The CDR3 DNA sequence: TGCAGTGCTAGAGATTTTGGGTTTTCCAATCAGCCCCAGCATTTT. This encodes CSARDFGFSNQPQHF.

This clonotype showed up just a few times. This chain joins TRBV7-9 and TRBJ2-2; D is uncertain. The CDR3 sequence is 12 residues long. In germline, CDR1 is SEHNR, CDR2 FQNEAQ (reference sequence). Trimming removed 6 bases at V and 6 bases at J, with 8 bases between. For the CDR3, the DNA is TGTGCCAGCAGTCTGAGTTCCGGGGAGCTGTTTTTT. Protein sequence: CASSLSSGELFF.

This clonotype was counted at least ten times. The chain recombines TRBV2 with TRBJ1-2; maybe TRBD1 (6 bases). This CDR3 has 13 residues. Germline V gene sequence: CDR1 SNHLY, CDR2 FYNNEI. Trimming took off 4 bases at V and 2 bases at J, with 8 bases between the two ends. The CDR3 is CASSGGQNYGYTF. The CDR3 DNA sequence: TGTGCCAGCAGTGGAGGACAGAACTATGGCTACACCTTC.

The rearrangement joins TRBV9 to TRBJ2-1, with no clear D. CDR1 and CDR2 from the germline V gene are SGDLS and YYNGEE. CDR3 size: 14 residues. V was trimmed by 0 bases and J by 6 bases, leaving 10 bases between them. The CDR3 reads CASSVGPWFNEQFF. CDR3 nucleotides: TGTGCCAGCAGCGTAGGGCCGTGGTTCAATGAGCAGTTCTTC.

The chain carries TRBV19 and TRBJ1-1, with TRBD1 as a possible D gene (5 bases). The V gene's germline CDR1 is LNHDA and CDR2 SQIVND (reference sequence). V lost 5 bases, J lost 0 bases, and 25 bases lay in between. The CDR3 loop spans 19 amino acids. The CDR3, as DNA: TGTGCCAGTAGTCCACTTGCCGGGCAGGGTGGCCTCATGAACACTGAAGCTTTCTTT. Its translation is CASSPLAGQGGLMNTEAFF. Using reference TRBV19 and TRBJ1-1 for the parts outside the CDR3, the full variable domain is DGGITQSPKYLFRKEGQNVTLSCEQNLNHDAMYWYRQDPGQGLRLIYYSQIVNDFQKGDIAEGYSVSREKKESFPLTVTSAQKNPTAFYLCASSPLAGQGGLMNTEAFFGQGTRLTVV.

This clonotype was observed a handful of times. This CDR3 is CRASGRGETQYF. CDR3 coding DNA: TGCAGGGCCTCCGGGAGAGGTGAGACCCAGTACTTC. This chain connects TRBV20-1 to TRBJ2-5; TRBD2 is a possible D gene (6 bases). This CDR3 contains 12 residues. The germline V gene has CDR1 DFQATT and CDR2 SNEGSKA (reference sequence).

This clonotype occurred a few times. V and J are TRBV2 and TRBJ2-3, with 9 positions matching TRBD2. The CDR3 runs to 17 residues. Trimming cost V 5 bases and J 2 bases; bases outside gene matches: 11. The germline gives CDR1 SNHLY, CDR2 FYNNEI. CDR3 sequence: CASSSLRASGTTDTQYF. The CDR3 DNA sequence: TGTGCCAGCAGTTCCCTCAGGGCTAGCGGGACCACAGATACGCAGTATTTT.

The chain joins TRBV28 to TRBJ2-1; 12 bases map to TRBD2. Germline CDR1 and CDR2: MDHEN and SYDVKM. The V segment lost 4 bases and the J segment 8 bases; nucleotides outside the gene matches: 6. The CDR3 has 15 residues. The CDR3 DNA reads TGTGCCAGCAGTTCTCGGACTAGCGGGAACGATGAGCAGTTCTTC. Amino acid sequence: CASSSRTSGNDEQFF.

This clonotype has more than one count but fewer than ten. The CDR3 bases are TGTGCCAGTAGTATAGGTGGGCAAGTACTTCAAGAGACCCAGTACTTC. The encoded protein is CASSIGGQVLQETQYF. V gene TRBV19 combines with J gene TRBJ2-5; no clear D. This CDR3 contains 16 residues. V was cut by 1 base and J by 2 bases, with 14 bases left in between. CDR1 and CDR2 from the germline V gene are LNHDA and SQIVND (reference sequence).

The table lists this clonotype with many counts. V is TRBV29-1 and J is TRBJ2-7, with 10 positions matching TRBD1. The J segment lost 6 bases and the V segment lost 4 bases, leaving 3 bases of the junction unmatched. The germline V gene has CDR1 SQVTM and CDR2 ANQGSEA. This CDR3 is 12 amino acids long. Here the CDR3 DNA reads TGCAGCGTTGGACAGGGGGCTTCCGAGCAGTACTTC. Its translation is CSVGQGASEQYF.

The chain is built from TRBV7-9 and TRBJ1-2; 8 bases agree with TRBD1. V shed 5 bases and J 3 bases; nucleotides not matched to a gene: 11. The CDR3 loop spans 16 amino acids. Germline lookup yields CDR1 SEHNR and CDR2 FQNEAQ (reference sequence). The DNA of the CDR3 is TGTGCCAGCAGCCCTCTTCGACCGACAGGGGACTATGGCTACACCTTC. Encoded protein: CASSPLRPTGDYGYTF.

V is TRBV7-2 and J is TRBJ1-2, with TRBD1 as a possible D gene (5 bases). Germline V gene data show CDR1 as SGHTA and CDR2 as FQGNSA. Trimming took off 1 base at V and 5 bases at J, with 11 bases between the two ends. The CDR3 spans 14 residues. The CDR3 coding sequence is TGTGCCAGCAGCTTAGTGGGGACGGATTATGGCTACACCTTC. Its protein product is CASSLVGTDYGYTF.

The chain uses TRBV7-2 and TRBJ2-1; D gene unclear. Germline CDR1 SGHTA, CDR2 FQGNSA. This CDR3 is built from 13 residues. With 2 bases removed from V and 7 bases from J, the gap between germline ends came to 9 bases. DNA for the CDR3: TGTGCCAGCAGCTTATCGGCAGGAAATGAGCAGTTCTTC. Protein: CASSLSAGNEQFF.

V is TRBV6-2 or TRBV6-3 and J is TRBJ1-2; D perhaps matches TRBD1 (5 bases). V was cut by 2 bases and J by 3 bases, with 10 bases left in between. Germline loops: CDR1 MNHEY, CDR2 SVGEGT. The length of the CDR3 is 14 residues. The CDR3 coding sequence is TGTGCCAGCAGTTACCGGGGCAGGGACTATGGCTACACCTTC. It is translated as CASSYRGRDYGYTF.

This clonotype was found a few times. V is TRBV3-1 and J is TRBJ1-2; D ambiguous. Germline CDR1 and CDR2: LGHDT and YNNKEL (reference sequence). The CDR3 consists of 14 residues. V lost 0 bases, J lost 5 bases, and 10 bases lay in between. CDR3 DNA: TGTGCCAGCAGCCAAGAATCAGGTCGGTATGGCTACACCTTC. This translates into CASSQESGRYGYTF. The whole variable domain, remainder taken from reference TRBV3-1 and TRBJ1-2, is DTAVSQTPKYLVTQMGNDKSIKCEQNLGHDTMYWYKQDSKKFLKIMFSYNNKELIINETVPNRFSPKSPDKAHLNLHINSLELGDSAVYFCASSQESGRYGYTFGSGTRLTVV.

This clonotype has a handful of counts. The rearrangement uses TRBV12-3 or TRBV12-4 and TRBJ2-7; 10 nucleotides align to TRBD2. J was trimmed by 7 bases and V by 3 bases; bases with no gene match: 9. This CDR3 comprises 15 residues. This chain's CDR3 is CASSFGTSGIREQYF. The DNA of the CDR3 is TGTGCCAGCAGTTTCGGAACTAGCGGGATTCGAGAGCAGTACTTC.

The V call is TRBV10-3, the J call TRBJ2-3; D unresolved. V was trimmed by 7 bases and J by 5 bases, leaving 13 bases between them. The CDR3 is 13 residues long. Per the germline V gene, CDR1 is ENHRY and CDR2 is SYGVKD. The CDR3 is CAIKATGIDTQYF. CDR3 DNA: TGTGCCATCAAGGCCACTGGGATAGATACGCAGTATTTT.

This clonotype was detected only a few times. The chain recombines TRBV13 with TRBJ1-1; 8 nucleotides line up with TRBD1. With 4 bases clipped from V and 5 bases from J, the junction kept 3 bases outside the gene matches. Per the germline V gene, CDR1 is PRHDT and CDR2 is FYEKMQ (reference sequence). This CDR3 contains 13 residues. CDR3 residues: CASSSDRETEAFF. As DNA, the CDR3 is TGTGCCAGCAGCTCGGACAGGGAAACTGAAGCTTTCTTT.

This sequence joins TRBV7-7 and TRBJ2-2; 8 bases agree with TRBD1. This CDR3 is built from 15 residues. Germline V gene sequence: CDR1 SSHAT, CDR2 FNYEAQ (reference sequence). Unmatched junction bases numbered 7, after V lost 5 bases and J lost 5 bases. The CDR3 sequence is CASSHGQGRTGELFF. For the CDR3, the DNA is TGTGCCAGCAGCCATGGACAGGGTCGGACCGGGGAGCTGTTTTTT.

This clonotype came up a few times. CDR3: CASSVGNKGNTEAFF. CDR3 DNA: TGTGCCAGCAGCGTAGGAAATAAGGGGAACACTGAAGCTTTCTTT. The chain is built from TRBV9 and TRBJ1-1; D not certain. Germline values: CDR1 SGDLS, CDR2 YYNGEE. Trimming stripped 0 bases from V and 1 base from J, with 10 bases between. The CDR3 is 15 residues long.

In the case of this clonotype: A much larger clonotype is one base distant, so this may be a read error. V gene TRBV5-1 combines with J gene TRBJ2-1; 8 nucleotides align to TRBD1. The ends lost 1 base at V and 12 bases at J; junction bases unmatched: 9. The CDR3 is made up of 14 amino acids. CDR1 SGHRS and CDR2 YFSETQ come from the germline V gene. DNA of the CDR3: TGCGCCAGCAGCTTGATTATTGGACAGGGAGGGCAGTTCTTC. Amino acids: CASSLIIGQGGQFF.

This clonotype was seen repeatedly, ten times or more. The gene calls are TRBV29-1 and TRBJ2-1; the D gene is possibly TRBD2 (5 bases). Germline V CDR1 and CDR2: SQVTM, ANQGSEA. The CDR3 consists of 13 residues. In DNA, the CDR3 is TGCAGTCCTGTCAGCGGCTTATACAATGAGCAGTTCTTC. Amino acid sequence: CSPVSGLYNEQFF.

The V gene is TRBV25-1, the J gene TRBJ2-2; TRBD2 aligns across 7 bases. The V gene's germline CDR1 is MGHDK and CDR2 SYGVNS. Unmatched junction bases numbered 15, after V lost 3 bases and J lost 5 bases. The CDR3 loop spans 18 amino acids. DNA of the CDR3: TGTGCCAGCAGTGAGGCCACCCTAATCGGGGGGAGGACCGGGGAGCTGTTTTTT. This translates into CASSEATLIGGRTGELFF.